This entry lists 27 T cell receptor beta chains sequenced from one sample in a study of shared clonotypes between healthy human individuals (dated by TCRdb to the early 2020s). The library was built by means of the immunoSEQ multiplex PCR assay. Held by TCRdb, this immuneACCESS table contains in-frame sequences only and omits some clones. Under half of the omission traces to an unresolved V gene where checked; the cause of the rest is unknown. This sample lists over a million clones; around 95% were detected once. Roughly 1.2% of the sample is taken by the ten largest. Material: naive CD4+ T cells sorted from blood. The cell subset or site label corresponds to: CD45RA+ positively selected. The receptors were gathered from a man aged 30-40 years in good health.

V and J are TRBV4-3 and TRBJ2-3; D ambiguous. V was trimmed by 2 bases and J by 2 bases, leaving 17 bases between them. Looked up from germline, CDR1 is LGHNA and CDR2 is YSLEER. The CDR3 consists of 17 residues. The CDR3 sequence is CASSQNALGRNTDTQYF. Written as DNA, the CDR3 is TGCGCCAGCAGCCAAAACGCCTTAGGGCGGAACACAGATACGCAGTATTTT.

This clone is a singleton in its sample. The rearrangement uses TRBV27 and TRBJ2-6; D unclear. CDR1 is MNHEY and CDR2 is SMNVEV in the germline V gene (reference sequence). The CDR3 has 15 residues. V was pared by 8 bases and J by 2 bases, with 13 bases between. The CDR3 here is CASCPGSPGANVLTF. As DNA, the CDR3 is TGTGCCAGCTGTCCGGGTAGCCCTGGGGCCAACGTCCTGACTTTC.

The chain combines TRBV2 with TRBJ2-4; no reliable D call. Germline CDR1 and CDR2: SNHLY and FYNNEI. V lost 6 bases and J lost 0, with 15 bases in between. The CDR3 contains 16 residues. The CDR3 loop is CASRLYAILAKNIQYF. The CDR3 DNA reads as TGTGCCAGCAGACTTTATGCCATCTTAGCCAAAAACATTCAGTACTTC.

Here the CDR3 reads CASRVRAFDIGEKLFF. In DNA form, the CDR3 reads TGTGCCAGCAGAGTTCGGGCCTTTGACATTGGGGAAAAACTGTTTTTT. The gene calls are TRBV2 and TRBJ1-4; D gene ambiguous. V gave up 6 bases and J gave up 8 bases, with 22 bases separating them. CDR1 is SNHLY, CDR2 FYNNEI, per germline. The CDR3 contains 16 residues.

The V and J genes are TRBV28 and TRBJ1-5; D is perhaps TRBD1 (5 bases). CDR3 size: 12 residues. Germline assignment: CDR1 MDHEN and CDR2 SYDVKM. V lost 7 bases and J 6 bases, leaving 10 bases between the germline ends. CDR3 protein: CASMTGGQPQHF. The CDR3 DNA follows: TGTGCCAGCATGACCGGGGGTCAGCCCCAGCATTTT.

The V gene is TRBV28, the J gene TRBJ2-7; 9 bases line up with TRBD1. Germline V CDR1 and CDR2: MDHEN, SYDVKM. Trimming removed 5 bases from V and 4 bases from J; junction bases left unmatched: 12. The CDR3 covers 16 residues. The CDR3 reads CASSPLDRGASYEQYF. The CDR3 coding sequence is TGTGCCAGCAGTCCCCTTGACAGGGGGGCAAGTTACGAGCAGTACTTC.

V gene TRBV10-3 combines with J gene TRBJ2-5; 7 positions agree with TRBD1. Trimming removed 8 bases from V and 4 bases from J; junction bases left unmatched: 7. The CDR3 covers 13 residues. Per the germline V gene, CDR1 is ENHRY and CDR2 is SYGVKD. CDR3 sequence (DNA): TGTGCCATCCGTCAGACAGGGCCAGAGACCCAGTACTTC. Protein: CAIRQTGPETQYF.

The chain recombines TRBV9 with TRBJ2-1; D is unresolved. V was shortened by 7 bases and J by 2 bases, with 13 bases between the two germline ends. CDR1 and CDR2 from the germline V gene are SGDLS and YYNGEE. The CDR3 loop spans 14 amino acids. CDR3 DNA sequence: TGTGCCAGCGCAACGGGCCAGGCCTACAATGAGCAGTTCTTC. Translated: CASATGQAYNEQFF.

The genes are TRBV2 and TRBJ2-7; TRBD1 is a possible D gene (5 bases). V was shortened by 4 bases and J by 6 bases, with 10 bases between the two germline ends. This CDR3 comprises 12 residues. Germline lookup yields CDR1 SNHLY and CDR2 FYNNEI. The DNA of the CDR3 is TGTGCCAGCAGTGTAAGGGGTGCCGAGCAGTACTTC. Translating it yields CASSVRGAEQYF.

The gene calls are TRBV2 and TRBJ2-4, with 9 bases matching TRBD1. The CDR3 runs 18 residues. Per the germline V gene, CDR1 is SNHLY and CDR2 is FYNNEI. V dropped 6 bases and J dropped 0; count of bases not matched to a gene: 12. CDR3 sequence: CASRPGQGSLGAKNIQYF. The CDR3 bases are TGTGCCAGCAGGCCGGGACAGGGAAGTCTCGGAGCCAAAAACATTCAGTACTTC.

The chain carries TRBV19 and TRBJ2-7; a possible D gene is TRBD1 (6 bases). Trimming stripped 5 bases from V and 1 base from J, with 12 bases between. The germline gives CDR1 LNHDA, CDR2 SQIVND (reference sequence). CDR3 size: 14 residues. This CDR3 reads CASSPRQVSYEQYF. The CDR3 DNA reads as TGTGCCAGTAGTCCACGACAGGTTTCCTACGAGCAGTACTTC.

This clone was observed once. This sample also contains other DNA sequences that code for the same CDR3. The V gene is TRBV29-1, the J gene TRBJ1-2; D not certain. There are 11 residues in the CDR3. V dropped 4 bases and J dropped 4 bases, with 7 bases sitting between them. Germline loops: CDR1 SQVTM, CDR2 ANQGSEA. This CDR3 is CSVAGSYGYTF. CDR3 DNA: TGCAGCGTTGCCGGGTCCTATGGCTACACCTTC.

V is TRBV7-9 and J is TRBJ1-4; D is uncertain. The ends were cut back, 3 bases at V and 8 bases at J, with 10 bases in the middle. The CDR3 covers 13 residues. Germline-derived CDR1 and CDR2 are SEHNR and FQNEAQ (reference sequence). The CDR3 is CASSLLTGEKLFF. DNA for the CDR3: TGTGCCAGCAGCTTGCTGACTGGCGAAAAACTGTTTTTT.

J is TRBJ2-5 and V is TRBV10-3, with TRBD1 identical over 9 bases. V was pared by 3 bases and J by 1 base, with 3 bases of the junction left unmatched. CDR3 size: 15 residues. In germline, CDR1 is ENHRY, CDR2 SYGVKD. The CDR3 DNA sequence: TGTGCCATCAGTGACCCGGGACAGGGCCAAGAGACCCAGTACTTC. It codes for CAISDPGQGQETQYF.

The CDR3 DNA reads as TGTGCCAGCAGTTTCGCCCCACAGGTAACCACTGAAGCTTTCTTT. This gives the protein CASSFAPQVTTEAFF. This chain joins TRBV28 and TRBJ1-1, with D perhaps matching TRBD1 (5 bases). CDR1 and CDR2 (germline): MDHEN, SYDVKM. V shed 3 bases and J shed 4 bases, with 15 bases lying between them. The CDR3 is 15 amino acids.

The genes are TRBV5-4 and TRBJ2-1; D might be TRBD2 (5 bases). CDR1 and CDR2 (germline): SGHNT, YYREEE (reference sequence). CDR3 size: 16 residues. The V gene lost 0 bases and the J gene lost 7 bases, with 17 bases spanning the gap. The CDR3: CASSLDPGLGRNEQFF. CDR3 DNA sequence: TGTGCCAGCAGCTTGGATCCAGGACTCGGTAGGAATGAGCAGTTCTTC.

The chain links TRBV5-6 to TRBJ2-1; 10 bases agree with TRBD2. The length of the CDR3 is 15 residues. Unmatched junction bases numbered 5, after V lost 0 bases and J lost 8 bases. The germline V gene encodes CDR1 SGHDT and CDR2 YYEEEE. Written as DNA, the CDR3 is TGTGCCAGCAGCTTGGACCAGCGGGAGGGGGATGAGCAGTTCTTC. Its protein product is CASSLDQREGDEQFF.

CDR3 in amino acids: CASSRDSNQPQHF. The DNA of the CDR3 is TGTGCCAGCAGCCGGGACAGCAATCAGCCCCAGCATTTT. The V and J genes are TRBV5-5 and TRBJ1-5, with D possibly being TRBD1 (5 bases). V lost 4 bases, J lost 1 base, and 6 bases lay in between. The CDR3 is 13 residues long. CDR1 is SGHKS, CDR2 YYEKEE, per germline (reference sequence).

The gene calls are TRBV2 and TRBJ2-5; tentatively, D is TRBD1 (5 bases). Germline CDR1 SNHLY, CDR2 FYNNEI. V was clipped by 6 bases and J by 0 bases, with 11 bases between them. The CDR3 length is 14 residues. CDR3 amino acids: CASRTAQYQETQYF. CDR3 sequence (DNA): TGTGCCAGCAGGACAGCCCAGTACCAAGAGACCCAGTACTTC.

V gene TRBV9 combines with J gene TRBJ1-1, with D uncertain. Germline values: CDR1 SGDLS, CDR2 YYNGEE. The CDR3 totals 14 residues. The V end lost 1 base, the J end lost 4 bases, and 11 bases lay between the germline ends. CDR3 coding DNA: TGTGCCAGCAGCGTATCCCGGAGCGGCACTGAAGCTTTCTTT. Translating gives CASSVSRSGTEAFF.

A single count supports this clone. The chain is built from TRBV7-7 and TRBJ2-5; 8 nucleotides match TRBD2. Germline CDR1 reads SSHAT; CDR2 reads FNYEAQ (reference sequence). The CDR3 is 14 residues long. V lost 11 bases, J lost 5 bases, and 13 bases stayed unmatched. CDR3 region: CALGAAAGGETQYF. Written as DNA, the CDR3 is TGTGCCCTAGGCGCGGCGGCGGGAGGTGAGACCCAGTACTTC.

This chain uses TRBV9 with TRBJ2-1; maybe TRBD2 (5 bases). With 3 bases removed from V and 11 bases from J, the gap between germline ends came to 15 bases. The germline CDR1 and CDR2 sequences are SGDLS and YYNGEE. This CDR3 spans 13 amino acids. The DNA for the CDR3 is TGTGCCAGCAGCGCCCATAGTAGCGAGCAGCAGTTCTTC. It specifies CASSAHSSEQQFF.

The J gene is TRBJ2-5, the V gene TRBV2, with D hard to call. The V end was cut by 2 bases, the J end by 1 base, with 8 bases between. Germline loops: CDR1 SNHLY, CDR2 FYNNEI. This CDR3 is built from 14 residues. The CDR3, as DNA: TGTGCCAGCAGTGAACGTGGGGTCCAAGAGACCCAGTACTTC. This gives the protein CASSERGVQETQYF.

The rearrangement links TRBV19 to TRBJ1-5, with D perhaps matching TRBD1 (5 bases). The CDR3 contains 16 residues. CDR1 and CDR2 from the germline V gene are LNHDA and SQIVND (reference sequence). V was cut by 5 bases and J by 2 bases, with 16 bases left in between. CDR3 loop: CASSAGTRGGNQPQHF. In nucleotides, the CDR3 is TGTGCCAGTAGTGCCGGGACTCGGGGGGGCAATCAGCCCCAGCATTTT.

The genes are TRBV12-5 and TRBJ1-2; TRBD1 is a possible D gene (6 bases). CDR1 is LGHNT and CDR2 is FRNRAP in the germline V gene. Trimming pared 0 bases from V and 1 base from J, leaving 21 bases between. The CDR3 consists of 19 residues. This CDR3 reads CASGLVLGVQGFFNYGYTF. CDR3 nucleotides: TGTGCTAGTGGTTTGGTATTGGGAGTCCAGGGGTTTTTTAACTATGGCTACACCTTC.

This clone was found once. The chain couples TRBV10-3 to TRBJ2-7; 10 nucleotides agree with TRBD1. This CDR3 has 14 amino acids. V lost 5 bases to trimming and J lost 6 bases; unmatched junction nucleotides: 7. The germline gives CDR1 ENHRY, CDR2 SYGVKD. The CDR3, as DNA: TGTGCCATCAGTTCCGACAGGGGGCGAAGCGAGCAGTACTTC. Amino acids: CAISSDRGRSEQYF.

The chain combines TRBV6-1 with TRBJ2-6; D gene unclear. The CDR3 sequence is 17 residues long. V was pared by 2 bases and J by 2 bases, with 13 bases between. CDR1 and CDR2 (germline): MNHNS, SASEGT. Here the CDR3 DNA reads TGTGCCAGCAGTGAACCTTCGACTGGACCTGGGGCCAACGTCCTGACTTTC. This sequence encodes CASSEPSTGPGANVLTF.